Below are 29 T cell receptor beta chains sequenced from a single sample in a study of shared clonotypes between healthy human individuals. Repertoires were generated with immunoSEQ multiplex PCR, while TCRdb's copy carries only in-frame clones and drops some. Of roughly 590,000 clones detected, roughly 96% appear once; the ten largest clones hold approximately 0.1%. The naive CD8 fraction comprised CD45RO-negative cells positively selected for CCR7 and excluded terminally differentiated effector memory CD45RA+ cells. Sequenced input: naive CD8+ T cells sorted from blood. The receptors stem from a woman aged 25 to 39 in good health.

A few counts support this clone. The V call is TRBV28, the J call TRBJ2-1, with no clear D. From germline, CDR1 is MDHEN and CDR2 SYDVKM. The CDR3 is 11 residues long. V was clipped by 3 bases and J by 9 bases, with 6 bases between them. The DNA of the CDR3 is TGTGCCAGCAGTTTCGGTGGTGAGCAGTTCTTC. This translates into CASSFGGEQFF.

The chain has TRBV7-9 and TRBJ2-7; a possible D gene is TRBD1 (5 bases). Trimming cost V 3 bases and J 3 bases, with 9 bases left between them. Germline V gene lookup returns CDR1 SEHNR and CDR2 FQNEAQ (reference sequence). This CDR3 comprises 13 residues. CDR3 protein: CASSFGQNYEQYF. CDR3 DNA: TGTGCCAGCAGCTTCGGACAAAACTACGAGCAGTACTTC.

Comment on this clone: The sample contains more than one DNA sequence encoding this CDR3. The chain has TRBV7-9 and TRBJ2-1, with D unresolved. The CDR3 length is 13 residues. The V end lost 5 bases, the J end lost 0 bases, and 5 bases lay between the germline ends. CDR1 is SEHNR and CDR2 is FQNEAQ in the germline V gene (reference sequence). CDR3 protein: CASSASSYNEQFF. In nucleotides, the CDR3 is TGTGCCAGCAGCGCGAGCTCCTACAATGAGCAGTTCTTC.

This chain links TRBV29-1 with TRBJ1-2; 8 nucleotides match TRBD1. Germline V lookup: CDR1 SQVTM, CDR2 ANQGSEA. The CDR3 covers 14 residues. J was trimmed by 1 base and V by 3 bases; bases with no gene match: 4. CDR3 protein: CSVDEQGVNYGYTF. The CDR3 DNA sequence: TGCAGCGTTGATGAACAGGGGGTTAACTATGGCTACACCTTC.

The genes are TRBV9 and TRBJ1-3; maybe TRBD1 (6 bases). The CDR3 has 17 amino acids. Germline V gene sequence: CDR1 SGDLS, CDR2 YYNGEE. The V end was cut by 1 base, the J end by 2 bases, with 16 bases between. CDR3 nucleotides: TGTGCCAGCAGCGTACCGGGACATCCAACCCCTGGAAACACCATATATTTT. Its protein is CASSVPGHPTPGNTIYF.

The CDR3 spells CASSPQTGFSADTQYF. Written as DNA, the CDR3 is TGTGCCAGCAGCCCTCAAACAGGGTTTAGTGCAGATACGCAGTATTTT. This chain uses TRBV13 with TRBJ2-3; D is possibly TRBD1 (6 bases). The CDR3 length is 16 residues. Germline CDR1 is PRHDT and CDR2 is FYEKMQ (reference sequence). V was cut by 5 bases and J by 4 bases, with 19 bases left in between.

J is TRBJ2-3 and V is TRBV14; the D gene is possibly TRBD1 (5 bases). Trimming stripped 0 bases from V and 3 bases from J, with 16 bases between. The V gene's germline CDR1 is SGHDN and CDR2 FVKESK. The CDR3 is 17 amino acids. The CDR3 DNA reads TGTGCCAGCAGCCAAGACAGGGCCCAGACGAATACAGATACGCAGTATTTT. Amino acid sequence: CASSQDRAQTNTDTQYF. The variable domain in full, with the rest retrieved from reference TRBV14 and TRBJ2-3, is EAGVTQFPSHSVIEKGQTVTLRCDPISGHDNLYWYRRVMGKEIKFLLHFVKESKQDESGMPNNRFLAERTGGTYSTLKVQPAELEDSGVYFCASSQDRAQTNTDTQYFGPGTRLTVL.

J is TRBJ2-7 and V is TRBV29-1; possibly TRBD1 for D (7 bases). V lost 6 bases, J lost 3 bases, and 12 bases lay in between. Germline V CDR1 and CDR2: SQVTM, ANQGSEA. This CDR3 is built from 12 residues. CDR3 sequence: CSVGGTDYEQYF. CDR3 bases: TGCAGCGTGGGCGGGACAGACTACGAGCAGTACTTC.

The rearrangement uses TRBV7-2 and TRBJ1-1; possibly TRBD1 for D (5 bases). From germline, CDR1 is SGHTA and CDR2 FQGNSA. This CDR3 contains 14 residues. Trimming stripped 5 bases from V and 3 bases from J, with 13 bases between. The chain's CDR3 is CASSVGGSHTEAFF. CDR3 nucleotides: TGTGCCAGCAGCGTCGGGGGGTCGCACACTGAAGCTTTCTTT.

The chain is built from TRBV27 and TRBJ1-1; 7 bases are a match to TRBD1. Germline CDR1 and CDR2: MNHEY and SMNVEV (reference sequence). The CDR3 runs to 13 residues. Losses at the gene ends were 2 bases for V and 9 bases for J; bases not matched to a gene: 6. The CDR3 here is CASSLLWDSQAFF. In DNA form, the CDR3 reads TGTGCCAGCAGTTTACTTTGGGACAGCCAAGCTTTCTTT.

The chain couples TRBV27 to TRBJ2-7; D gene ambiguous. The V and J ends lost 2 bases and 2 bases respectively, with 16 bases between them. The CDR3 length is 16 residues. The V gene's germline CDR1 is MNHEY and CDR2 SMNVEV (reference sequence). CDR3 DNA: TGTGCCAGCAGTTTAAGTTTCGGCGACGCCACCTACGAGCAGTACTTC. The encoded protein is CASSLSFGDATYEQYF.

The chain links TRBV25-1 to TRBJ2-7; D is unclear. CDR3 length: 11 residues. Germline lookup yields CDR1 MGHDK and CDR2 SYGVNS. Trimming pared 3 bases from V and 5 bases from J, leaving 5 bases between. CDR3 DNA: TGTGCCAGCAGTGACAGGCACGAGCAGTACTTC. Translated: CASSDRHEQYF.

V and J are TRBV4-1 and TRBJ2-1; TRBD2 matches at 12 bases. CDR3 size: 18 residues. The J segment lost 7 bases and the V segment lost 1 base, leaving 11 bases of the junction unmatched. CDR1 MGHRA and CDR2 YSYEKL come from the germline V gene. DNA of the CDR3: TGCGCCAGCAGCCAAGGTCCTCTGACTAGCGGGAGTAGAAATGAGCAGTTCTTC. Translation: CASSQGPLTSGSRNEQFF.

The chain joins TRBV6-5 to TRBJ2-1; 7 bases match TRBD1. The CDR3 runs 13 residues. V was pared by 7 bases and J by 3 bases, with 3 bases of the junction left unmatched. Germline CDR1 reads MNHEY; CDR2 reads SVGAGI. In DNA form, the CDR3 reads TGTGCCAGCAAAAGGACAGGCTACAATGAGCAGTTCTTC. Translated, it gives CASKRTGYNEQFF.

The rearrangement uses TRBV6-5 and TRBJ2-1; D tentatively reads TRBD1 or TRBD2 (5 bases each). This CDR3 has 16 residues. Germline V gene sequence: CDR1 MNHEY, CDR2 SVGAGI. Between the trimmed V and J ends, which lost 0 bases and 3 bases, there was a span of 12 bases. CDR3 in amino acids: CASSYSVGEIYNEQFF. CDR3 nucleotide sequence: TGTGCCAGCAGTTACTCGGTGGGGGAGATCTACAATGAGCAGTTCTTC.

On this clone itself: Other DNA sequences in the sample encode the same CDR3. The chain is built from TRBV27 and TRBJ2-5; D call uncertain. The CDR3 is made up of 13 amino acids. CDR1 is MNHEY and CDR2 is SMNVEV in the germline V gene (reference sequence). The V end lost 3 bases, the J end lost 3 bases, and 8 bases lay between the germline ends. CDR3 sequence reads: CASSLSGEETQYF. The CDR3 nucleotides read TGTGCCAGCAGTTTGTCAGGAGAAGAGACCCAGTACTTC.

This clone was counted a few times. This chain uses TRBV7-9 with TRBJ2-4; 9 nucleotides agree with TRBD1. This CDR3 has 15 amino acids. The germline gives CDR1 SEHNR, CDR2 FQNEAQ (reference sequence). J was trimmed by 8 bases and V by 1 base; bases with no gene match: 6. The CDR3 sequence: CASSLEGQGLDIQYF. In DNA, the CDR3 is TGTGCCAGCAGCTTAGAGGGACAGGGTTTAGACATTCAGTACTTC.

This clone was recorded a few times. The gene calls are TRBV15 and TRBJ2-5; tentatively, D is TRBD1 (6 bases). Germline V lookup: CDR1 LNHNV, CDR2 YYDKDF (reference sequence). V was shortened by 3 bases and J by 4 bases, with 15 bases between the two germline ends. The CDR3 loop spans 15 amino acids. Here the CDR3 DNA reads TGTGCCACCAGCAGGTCTAATACAGGGATAGAGACCCAGTACTTC. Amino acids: CATSRSNTGIETQYF.

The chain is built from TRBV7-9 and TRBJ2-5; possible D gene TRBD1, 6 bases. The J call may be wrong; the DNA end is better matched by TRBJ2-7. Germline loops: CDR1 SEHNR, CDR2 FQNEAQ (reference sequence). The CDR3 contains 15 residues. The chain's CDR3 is CASSSSRDNDYEQYF. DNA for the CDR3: TGTGCCAGCAGCTCCAGCAGGGACAACGACTACGAGCAGTACTTC.

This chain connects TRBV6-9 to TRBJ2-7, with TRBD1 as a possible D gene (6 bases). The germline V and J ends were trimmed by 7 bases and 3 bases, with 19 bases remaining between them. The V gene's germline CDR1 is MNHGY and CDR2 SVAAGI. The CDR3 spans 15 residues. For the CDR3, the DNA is TGTGCCAGCACCTACGGGGACAAATCCGTCTACGAGCAGTACTTC. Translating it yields CASTYGDKSVYEQYF.

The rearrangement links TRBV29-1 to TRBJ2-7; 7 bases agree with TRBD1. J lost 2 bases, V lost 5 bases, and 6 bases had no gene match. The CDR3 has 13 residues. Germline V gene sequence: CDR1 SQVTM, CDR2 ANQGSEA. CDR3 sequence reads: CSVLDRNTYEQYF. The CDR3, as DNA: TGCAGCGTTCTGGACAGGAATACCTACGAGCAGTACTTC.

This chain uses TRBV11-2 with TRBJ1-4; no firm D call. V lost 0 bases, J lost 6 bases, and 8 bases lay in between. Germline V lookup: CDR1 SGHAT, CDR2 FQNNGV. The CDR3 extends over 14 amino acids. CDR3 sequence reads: CASSLDDGHEKLFF. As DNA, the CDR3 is TGTGCCAGCAGCTTAGACGACGGCCATGAAAAACTGTTTTTT.

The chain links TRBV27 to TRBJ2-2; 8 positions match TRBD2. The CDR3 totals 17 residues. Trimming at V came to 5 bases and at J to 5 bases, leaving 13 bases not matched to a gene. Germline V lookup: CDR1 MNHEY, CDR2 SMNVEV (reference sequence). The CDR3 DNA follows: TGTGCCAGCAGTCTCTGGGCTAGCGGGCCTCTTACCGGGGAGCTGTTTTTT. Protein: CASSLWASGPLTGELFF.

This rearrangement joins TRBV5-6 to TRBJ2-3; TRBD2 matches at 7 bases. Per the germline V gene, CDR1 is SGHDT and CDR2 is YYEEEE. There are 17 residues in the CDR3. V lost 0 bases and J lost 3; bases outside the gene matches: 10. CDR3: CASSLGGSVYWTDTQYF. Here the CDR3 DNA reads TGTGCCAGCAGCTTGGGCGGGAGTGTGTATTGGACAGATACGCAGTATTTT.

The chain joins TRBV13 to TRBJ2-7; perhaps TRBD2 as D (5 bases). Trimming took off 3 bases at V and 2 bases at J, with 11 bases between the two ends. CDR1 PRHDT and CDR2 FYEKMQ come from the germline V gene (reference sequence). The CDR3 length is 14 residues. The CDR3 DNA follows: TGTGCCAGCAGCTTCGGGGAGAAGACCTACGAGCAGTACTTC. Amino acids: CASSFGEKTYEQYF. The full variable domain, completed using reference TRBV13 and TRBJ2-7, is AAGVIQSPRHLIKEKRETATLKCYPIPRHDTVYWYQQGPGQDPQFLISFYEKMQSDKGSIPDRFSAQQFSDYHSELNMSSLELGDSALYFCASSFGEKTYEQYFGPGTRLTVT.

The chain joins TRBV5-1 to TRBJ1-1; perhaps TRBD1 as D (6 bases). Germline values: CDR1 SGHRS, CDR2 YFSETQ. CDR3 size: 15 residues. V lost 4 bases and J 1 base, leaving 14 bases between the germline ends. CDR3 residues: CASSDRTGKNTEAFF. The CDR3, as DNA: TGCGCCAGCAGCGATCGAACAGGGAAGAACACTGAAGCTTTCTTT.

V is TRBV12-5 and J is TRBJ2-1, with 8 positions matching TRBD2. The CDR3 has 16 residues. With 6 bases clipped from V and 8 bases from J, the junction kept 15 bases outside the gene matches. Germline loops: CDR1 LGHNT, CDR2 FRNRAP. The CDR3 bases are TGTGCTAGTGGCACCGGGCTAGCGGGCCCTCTTGATGAGCAGTTCTTC. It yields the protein CASGTGLAGPLDEQFF.

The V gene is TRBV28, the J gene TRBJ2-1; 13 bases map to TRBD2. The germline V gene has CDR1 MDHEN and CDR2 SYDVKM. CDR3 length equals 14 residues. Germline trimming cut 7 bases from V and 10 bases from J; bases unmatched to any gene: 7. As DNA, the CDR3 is TGTGCCAGCACCCGGGGACTAGCGGGATACGAGCAGTTCTTC. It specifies CASTRGLAGYEQFF.

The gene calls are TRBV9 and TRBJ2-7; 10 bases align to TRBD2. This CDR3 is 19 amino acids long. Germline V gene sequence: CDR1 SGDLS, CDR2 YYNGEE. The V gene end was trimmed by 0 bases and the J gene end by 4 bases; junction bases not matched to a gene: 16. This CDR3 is CASSVDSGSSGRSTYEQYF. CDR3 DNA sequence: TGTGCCAGCAGCGTAGATAGTGGGTCTAGCGGGAGAAGTACGTACGAGCAGTACTTC.